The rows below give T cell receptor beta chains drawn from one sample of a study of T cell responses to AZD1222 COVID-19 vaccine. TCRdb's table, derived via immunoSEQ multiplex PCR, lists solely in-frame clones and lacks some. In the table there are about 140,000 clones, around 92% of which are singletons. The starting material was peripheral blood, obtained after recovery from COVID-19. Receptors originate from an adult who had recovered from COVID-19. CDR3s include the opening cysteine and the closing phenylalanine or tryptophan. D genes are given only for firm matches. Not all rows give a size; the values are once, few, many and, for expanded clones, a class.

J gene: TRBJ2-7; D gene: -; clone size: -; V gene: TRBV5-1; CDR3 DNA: TGCGCCAGCAGCTCCTTAGGAGGGAGCGTGTACGAGCAGTACTTC; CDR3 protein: CASSSLGGSVYEQYF
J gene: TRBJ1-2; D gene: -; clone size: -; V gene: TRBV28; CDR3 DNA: TGTGCCAGCGGGGACCCGGCCGGTGGCTACACCTTC; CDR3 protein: CASGDPAGGYTF
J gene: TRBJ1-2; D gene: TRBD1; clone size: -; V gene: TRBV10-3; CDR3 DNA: TGTGCCACCGGGACAGGGGTTAACTATGGCTACACCTTC; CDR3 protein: CATGTGVNYGYTF
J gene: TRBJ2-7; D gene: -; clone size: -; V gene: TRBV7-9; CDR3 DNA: TGTGCCAGCAGCTTACAAGACCCGGGCGAGCAGTACTTC; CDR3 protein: CASSLQDPGEQYF
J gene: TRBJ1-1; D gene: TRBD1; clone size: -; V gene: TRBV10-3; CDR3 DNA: TGTGCCATCAGCCGACAGGGGTCCGGCACTGAAGCTTTCTTT; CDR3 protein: CAISRQGSGTEAFF
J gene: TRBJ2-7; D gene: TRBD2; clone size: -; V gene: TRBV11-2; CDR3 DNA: TGTGCCAGCAGCTCCCCCATATGGGCTAGCGGGACGGACTACGAGCAGTACTTC; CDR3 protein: CASSSPIWASGTDYEQYF
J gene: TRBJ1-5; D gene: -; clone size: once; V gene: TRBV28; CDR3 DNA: TGTGCCAGCAGTTTACCCCCGGGGGGTCAGCCCCAGCATTTT; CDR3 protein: CASSLPPGGQPQHF
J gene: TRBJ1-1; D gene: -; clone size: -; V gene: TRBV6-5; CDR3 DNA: TGTGCCAGCAGGGACTGGGACACCTACAGAGCTTTCTTT; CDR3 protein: CASRDWDTYRAFF
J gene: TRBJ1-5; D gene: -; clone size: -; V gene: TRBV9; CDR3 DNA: TGTGCCAGCAGCGTAGATGGGGCCGGCAATCAGCCCCAGCATTTT; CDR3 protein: CASSVDGAGNQPQHF
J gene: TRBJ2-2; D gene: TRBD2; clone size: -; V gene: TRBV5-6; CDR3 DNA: TGTGCCAGCAGTTCTGGACTAGCGGCAAGGGAGCTGTTTTTT; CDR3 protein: CASSSGLAARELFF
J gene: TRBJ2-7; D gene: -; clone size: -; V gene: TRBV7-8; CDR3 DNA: TGTGCCAGCAGCTCCCCGGGTTCCGCTAGGCAGTACTTC; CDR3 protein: CASSSPGSARQYF
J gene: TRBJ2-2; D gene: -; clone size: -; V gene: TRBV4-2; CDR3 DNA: TGTGCCAGCAGCCAAGAGAGGCCTACTAGCCCCGCGAACACCGGGGAGCTGTTTTTT; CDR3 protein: CASSQERPTSPANTGELFF
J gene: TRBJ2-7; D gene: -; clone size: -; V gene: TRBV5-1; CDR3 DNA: TGCGCCAGCAGCTGGGGGACGGGGAGCTCCTACGAGCAGTACTTC; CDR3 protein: CASSWGTGSSYEQYF
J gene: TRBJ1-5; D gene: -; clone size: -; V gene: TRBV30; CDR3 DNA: TGTGCCTGGAGTGTACACGCGGGTAGCAATCAGCCCCAGCATTTT; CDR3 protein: CAWSVHAGSNQPQHF
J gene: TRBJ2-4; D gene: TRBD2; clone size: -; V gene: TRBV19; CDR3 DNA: TGTGCCAGTAGTATGGGGGGGAGAATCGACATTCAGTACTTC; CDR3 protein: CASSMGGRIDIQYF
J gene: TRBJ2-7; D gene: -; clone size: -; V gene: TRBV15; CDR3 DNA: TGTGCCACCAGCAGGACCCCCGGGACCACCTACGAGCAGTACTTC; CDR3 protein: CATSRTPGTTYEQYF
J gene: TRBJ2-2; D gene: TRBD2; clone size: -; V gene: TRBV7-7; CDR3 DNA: TGTGCTAGCAGCCCCGGGACTAGCGGGACCCTGAACACCGGGGAGCTGTTTTTT; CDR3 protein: CASSPGTSGTLNTGELFF
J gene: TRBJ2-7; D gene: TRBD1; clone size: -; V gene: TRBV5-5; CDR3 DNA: TGTGCCAGCAGCCTCACAGGGGTTAACGACTACTACGAGCAGTACTTC; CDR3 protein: CASSLTGVNDYYEQYF
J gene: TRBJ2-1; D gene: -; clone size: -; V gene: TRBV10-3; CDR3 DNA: TGTGCCATCAGTGAGTCGAGGGTCGATGAGCAGTTCTTC; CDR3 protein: CAISESRVDEQFF
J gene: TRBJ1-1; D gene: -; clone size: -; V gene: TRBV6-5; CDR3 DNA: TGTGCCAGCAGTCCTCAGGTAGCCACTGAAGCTTTCTTT; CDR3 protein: CASSPQVATEAFF
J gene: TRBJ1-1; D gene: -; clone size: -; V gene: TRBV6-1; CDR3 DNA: TGTGCCAGCAGTTTCCAGGATTCGAACACTGAAGCTTTCTTT; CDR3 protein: CASSFQDSNTEAFF
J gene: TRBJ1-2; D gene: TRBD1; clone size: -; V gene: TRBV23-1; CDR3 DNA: TGCGCCAGCAGTCAATCAAGTCGGGACAGGGCGTCTGGCTACACCTTC; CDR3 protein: CASSQSSRDRASGYTF
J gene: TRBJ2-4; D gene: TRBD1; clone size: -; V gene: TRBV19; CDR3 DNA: TGTGCCAGTAGTGGCGGGACAGGGGGCAGGTACATTCAGTACTTC; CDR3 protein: CASSGGTGGRYIQYF
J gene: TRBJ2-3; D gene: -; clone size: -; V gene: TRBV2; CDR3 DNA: TGTGCCTGCCTTCGGAGGGGTACGCAGTATTTT; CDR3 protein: CACLRRGTQYF
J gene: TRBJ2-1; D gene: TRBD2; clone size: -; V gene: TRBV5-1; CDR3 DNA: TGCGCCAGCAGCTTGAGGGCGGGAGGGGACAATGAGCAGTTCTTC; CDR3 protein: CASSLRAGGDNEQFF
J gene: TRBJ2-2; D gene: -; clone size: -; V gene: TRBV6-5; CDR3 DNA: TGTGCCAGCAGTTACGAGGCAGACACCGGGGAGCTGTTTTTT; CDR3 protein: CASSYEADTGELFF
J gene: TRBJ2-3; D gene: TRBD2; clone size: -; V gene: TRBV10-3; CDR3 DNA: TGTGCCATCAGTGATTCGGGGGAGGGCCGAGATACGCAGTATTTT; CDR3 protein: CAISDSGEGRDTQYF
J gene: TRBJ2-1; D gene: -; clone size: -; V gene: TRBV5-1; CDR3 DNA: TGCGCCAGCAGAGGGGGAGAGTGGTCCTACAATGAGCAGTTCTTC; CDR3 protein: CASRGGEWSYNEQFF
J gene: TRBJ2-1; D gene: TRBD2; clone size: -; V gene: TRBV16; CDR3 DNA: TGTGCCAGCAGCCAAAGCGGGAGTATCGATGAGCAGTTCTTC; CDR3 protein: CASSQSGSIDEQFF
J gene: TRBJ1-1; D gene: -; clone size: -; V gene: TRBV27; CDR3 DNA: TGTGCCAGCAGTTTATGGGCCAACACTGAAGCTTTCTTT; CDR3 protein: CASSLWANTEAFF
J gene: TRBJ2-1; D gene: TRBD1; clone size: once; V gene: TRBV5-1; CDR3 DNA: TGCGCCAGCAGCCCCGGGACAGGGGGCTACAATGAGCAGTTCTTC; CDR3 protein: CASSPGTGGYNEQFF
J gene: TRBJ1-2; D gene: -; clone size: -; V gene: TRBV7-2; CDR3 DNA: TGTGCCAGCACTCTGGGGCTTGGCTACACCTTC; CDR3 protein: CASTLGLGYTF
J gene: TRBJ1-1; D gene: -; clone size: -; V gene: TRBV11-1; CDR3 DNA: TGTGCCAGCAGCCCATCGATAGGGCAGATGAACACTGAAGCTTTCTTT; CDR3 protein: CASSPSIGQMNTEAFF